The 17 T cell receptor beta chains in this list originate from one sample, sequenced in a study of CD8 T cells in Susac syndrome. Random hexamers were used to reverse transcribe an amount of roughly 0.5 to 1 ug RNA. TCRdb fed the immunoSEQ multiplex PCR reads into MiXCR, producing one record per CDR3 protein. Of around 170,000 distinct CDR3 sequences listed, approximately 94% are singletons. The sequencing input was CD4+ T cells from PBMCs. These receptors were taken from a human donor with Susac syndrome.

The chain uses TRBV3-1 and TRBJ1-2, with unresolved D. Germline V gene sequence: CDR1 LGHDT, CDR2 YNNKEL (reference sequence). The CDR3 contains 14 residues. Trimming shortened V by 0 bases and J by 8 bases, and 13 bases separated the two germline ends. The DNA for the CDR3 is TGTGCCAGCAGCCAAGATGCGAGTGTCGGAGGCTACACCTTC. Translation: CASSQDASVGGYTF. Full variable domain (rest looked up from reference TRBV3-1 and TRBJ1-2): DTAVSQTPKYLVTQMGNDKSIKCEQNLGHDTMYWYKQDSKKFLKIMFSYNNKELIINETVPNRFSPKSPDKAHLNLHINSLELGDSAVYFCASSQDASVGGYTFGSGTRLTVV.

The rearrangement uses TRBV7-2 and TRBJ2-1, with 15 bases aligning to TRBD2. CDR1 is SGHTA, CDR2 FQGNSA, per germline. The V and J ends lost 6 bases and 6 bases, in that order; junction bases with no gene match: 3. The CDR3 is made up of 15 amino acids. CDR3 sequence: CASRQGLAGGNEQFF. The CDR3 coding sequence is TGTGCCAGCAGACAGGGACTAGCGGGGGGCAATGAGCAGTTCTTC.

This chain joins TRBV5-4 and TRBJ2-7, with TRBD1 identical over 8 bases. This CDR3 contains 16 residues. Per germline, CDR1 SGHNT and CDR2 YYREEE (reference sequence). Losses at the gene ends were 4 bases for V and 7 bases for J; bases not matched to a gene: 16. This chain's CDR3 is CASSLTPGQVAGEQYF. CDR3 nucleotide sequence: TGTGCCAGCAGCCTTACCCCGGGACAGGTTGCGGGAGAGCAGTACTTC.

The CDR3 protein is CASSADRGTPQHF. Written as DNA, the CDR3 is TGTGCCAGCAGCGCGGACAGGGGGACGCCCCAGCATTTT. This sequence joins TRBV13 and TRBJ1-5; 10 bases match TRBD1. Germline V gives CDR1 PRHDT, CDR2 FYEKMQ (reference sequence). V lost 5 bases and J lost 9; bases outside the gene matches: 4. The CDR3 loop spans 13 amino acids.

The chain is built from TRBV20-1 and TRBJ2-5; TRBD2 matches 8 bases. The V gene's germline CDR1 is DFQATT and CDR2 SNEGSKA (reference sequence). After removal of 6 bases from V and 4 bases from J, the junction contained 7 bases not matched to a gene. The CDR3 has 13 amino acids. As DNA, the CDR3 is TGCAGTGCCCCAAGGGCGGGGGGAGAGACCCAGTACTTC. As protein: CSAPRAGGETQYF.

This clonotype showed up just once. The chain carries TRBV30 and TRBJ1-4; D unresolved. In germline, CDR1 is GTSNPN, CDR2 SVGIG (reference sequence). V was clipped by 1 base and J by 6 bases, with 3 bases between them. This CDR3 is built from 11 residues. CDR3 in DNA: TGTGCCTGGAGTGGAGATGAAAAACTGTTTTTT. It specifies CAWSGDEKLFF.

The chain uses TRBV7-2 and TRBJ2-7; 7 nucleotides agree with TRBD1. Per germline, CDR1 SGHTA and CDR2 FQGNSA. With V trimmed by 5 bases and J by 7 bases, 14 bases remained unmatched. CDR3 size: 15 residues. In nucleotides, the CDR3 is TGTGCCAGCAGCCCCGCGTCCGACAGGGTTCGAGAGCAGTACTTC. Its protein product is CASSPASDRVREQYF.

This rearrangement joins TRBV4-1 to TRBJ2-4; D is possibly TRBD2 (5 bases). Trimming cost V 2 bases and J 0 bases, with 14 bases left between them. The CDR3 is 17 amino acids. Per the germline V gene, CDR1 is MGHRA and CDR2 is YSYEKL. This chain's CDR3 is CASSQIGLSLAKNIQYF. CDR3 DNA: TGCGCCAGCAGCCAAATCGGACTGTCCCTAGCCAAAAACATTCAGTACTTC.

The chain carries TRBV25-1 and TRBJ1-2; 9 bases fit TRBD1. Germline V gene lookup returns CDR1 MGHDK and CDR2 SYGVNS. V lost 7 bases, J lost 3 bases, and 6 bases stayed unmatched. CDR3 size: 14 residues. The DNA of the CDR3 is TGTGCCAGCACCAAACAGGGGGCATACTATGGCTACACCTTC. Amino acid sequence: CASTKQGAYYGYTF.

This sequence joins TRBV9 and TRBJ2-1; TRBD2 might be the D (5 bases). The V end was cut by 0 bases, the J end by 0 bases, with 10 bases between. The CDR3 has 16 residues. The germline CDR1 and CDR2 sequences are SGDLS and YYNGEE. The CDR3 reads CASSVGAGSSYNEQFF. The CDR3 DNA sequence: TGTGCCAGCAGCGTAGGGGCGGGTAGCTCCTACAATGAGCAGTTCTTC.

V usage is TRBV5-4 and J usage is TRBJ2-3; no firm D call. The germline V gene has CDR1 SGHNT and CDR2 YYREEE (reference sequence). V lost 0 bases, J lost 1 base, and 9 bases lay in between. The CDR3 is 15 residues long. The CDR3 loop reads CASSLGGRGTDTQYF. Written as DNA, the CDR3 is TGTGCCAGCAGCTTGGGGGGAAGGGGCACAGATACGCAGTATTTT.

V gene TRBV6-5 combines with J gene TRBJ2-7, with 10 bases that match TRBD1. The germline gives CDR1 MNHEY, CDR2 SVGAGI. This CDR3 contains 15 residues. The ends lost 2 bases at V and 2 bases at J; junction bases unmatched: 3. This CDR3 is CASSYAGQGAYEQYF. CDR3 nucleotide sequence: TGTGCCAGCAGTTACGCAGGACAGGGGGCCTACGAGCAGTACTTC.

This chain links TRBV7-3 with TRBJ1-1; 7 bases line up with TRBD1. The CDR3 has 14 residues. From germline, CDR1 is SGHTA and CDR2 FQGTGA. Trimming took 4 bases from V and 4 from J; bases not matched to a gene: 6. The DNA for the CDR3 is TGTGCCAGCAGCTCCGACAGGGAGGTCACTGAAGCTTTCTTT. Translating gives CASSSDREVTEAFF.

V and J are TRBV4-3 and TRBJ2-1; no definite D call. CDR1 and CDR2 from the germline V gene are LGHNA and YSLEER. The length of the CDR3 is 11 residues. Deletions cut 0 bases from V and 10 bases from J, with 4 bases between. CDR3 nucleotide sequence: TGCGCCAGCAGCCAAGAACGCGAGCAGTTCTTC. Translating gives CASSQEREQFF.

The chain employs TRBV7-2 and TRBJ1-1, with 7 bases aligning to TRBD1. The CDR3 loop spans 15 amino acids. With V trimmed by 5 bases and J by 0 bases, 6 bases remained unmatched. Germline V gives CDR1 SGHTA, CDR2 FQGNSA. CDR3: CASSPQTGLNTEAFF. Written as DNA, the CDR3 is TGTGCCAGCAGCCCCCAGACAGGGCTGAACACTGAAGCTTTCTTT.

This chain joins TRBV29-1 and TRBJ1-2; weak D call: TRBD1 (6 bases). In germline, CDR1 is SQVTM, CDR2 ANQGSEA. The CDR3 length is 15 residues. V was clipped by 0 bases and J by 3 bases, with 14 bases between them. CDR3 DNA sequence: TGCAGCGTTGAAGATACAGGGTGGGGGTACTATGGCTACACCTTC. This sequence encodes CSVEDTGWGYYGYTF.

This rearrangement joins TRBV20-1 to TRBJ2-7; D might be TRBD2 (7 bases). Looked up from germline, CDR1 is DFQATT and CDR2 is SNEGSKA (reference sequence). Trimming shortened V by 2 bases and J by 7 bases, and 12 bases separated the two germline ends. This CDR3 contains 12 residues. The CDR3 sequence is CSARKQGGEQYF. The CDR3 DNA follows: TGCAGTGCTAGAAAACAGGGAGGGGAGCAGTACTTC.